A single T cell receptor (beta chain) is shown here with its context. Its antigen is not identified. Through 5' RACE with UMI labels, the TRB cDNA libraries were prepared. TCRdb re-called the 5' RACE reads and catalogs CDR3 proteins one per entry, DNA excluded. In all, the sample yields 100,000 or so distinct CDR3 sequences. Germline V gene data show CDR1 as SGHRS and CDR2 as YFSETQ. The CDR3 sequence is 15 residues long. The sample belongs to a study of CXCR3-negative and CXCR3-positive naive CD8 T cells. Study results and caveats: The study found comparably high diversity in both naive subsets and much lower diversity in memory CD8+ cells. Naive subsets displayed similar surface CD5, and TCR strength was inferred from TRB CDR3 properties. More hydrophobic TRB CDR3s occurred in CXCR3-positive than in CXCR3-negative naive cells.

The TCR was taken from a human donor in good health. Some clones in this sample may be carry-over from other donors' samples. Sequencing was performed on naive CXCR3+ CD8+ T cells from blood. Documented subset: CD45RO-CCR7+CD27+CD95- naive CD8+ T cells expressing CXCR3 (TNR3+). The chain employs TRBV5-1 and TRBJ2-1; TCRdb names TRBD1, which stays unverified in the absence of DNA. The CDR3 sequence: CASSLAYGAYNEQFF.